This TCR beta chain was observed in a study of blood T cells in healthy people across ages. PCR was performed a second time for about 7 to 11 cycles using a sample-barcoded 5' primer and a J-beta primer mix. TCRdb redid the calling of the 5' RACE reads with MiXCR, one entry per CDR3 protein. The table includes around 1,700,000 distinct CDR3 sequences, 28% detected once. Germline assignment: CDR1 SGDLS and CDR2 YYNGEE. The CDR3 has 21 residues. Healthy Caucasians from Russia aged 6 to 90 served as donors. Researchers isolated at least 7 million PBMCs per sample. This rearrangement joins TRBV9 to TRBJ2-1; 8 nucleotides align to TRBD2. With the DNA end fitting TRBJ2-7 better, the J assignment may be wrong. Sequenced sample: blood. The sequence was collected from a woman aged 25 to 39 in good health. The CDR3 sequence is CASSEYTTSGTSKSSYNEQYF. Here the CDR3 DNA reads TGTGCCAGCAGCGAATATACAACTAGCGGCACATCAAAGAGCTCCTACAATGAGCAGTACTTC.